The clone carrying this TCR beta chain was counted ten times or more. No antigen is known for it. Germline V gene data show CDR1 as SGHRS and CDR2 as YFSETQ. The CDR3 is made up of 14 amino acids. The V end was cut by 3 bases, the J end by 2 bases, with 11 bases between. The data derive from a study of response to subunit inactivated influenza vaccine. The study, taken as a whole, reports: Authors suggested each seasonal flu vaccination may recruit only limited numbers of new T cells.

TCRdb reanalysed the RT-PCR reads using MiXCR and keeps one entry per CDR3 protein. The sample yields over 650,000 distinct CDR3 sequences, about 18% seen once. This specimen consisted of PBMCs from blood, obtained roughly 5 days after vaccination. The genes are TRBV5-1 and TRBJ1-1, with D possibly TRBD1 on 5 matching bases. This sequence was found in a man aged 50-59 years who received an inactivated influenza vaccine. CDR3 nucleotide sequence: TGCGCCAGCAGCTGGGACGGACGAAACACTGAAGCTTTCTTT. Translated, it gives CASSWDGRNTEAFF. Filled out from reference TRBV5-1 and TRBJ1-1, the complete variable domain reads KAGVTQTPRYLIKTRGQQVTLSCSPISGHRSVSWYQQTPGQGLQFLFEYFSETQRNKGNFPGRFSGRQFSNSRSEMNVSTLELGDSALYLCASSWDGRNTEAFFGQGTRLTVV.